One and the same sample provided the 14 T cell receptor beta chains below, sequenced in a study of T cell responses to AZD1222 COVID-19 vaccine. Profiling relied on immunoSEQ multiplex PCR, and the TCRdb table lists in-frame clones only, not all of them. The profile shows approximately 120,000 clones, 80% to 95% of them singletons. The material was peripheral blood, obtained on day 0 of AZD1222 vaccination. Receptors were obtained from an adult in good health.

The V and J genes are TRBV28 and TRBJ1-4, with TRBD1 matching 8 bases. V lost 4 bases to trimming and J lost 0 bases; unmatched junction nucleotides: 7. The CDR3 sequence is 17 residues long. From germline, CDR1 is MDHEN and CDR2 SYDVKM. CDR3 DNA: TGTGCCAGCAGTTACCGGACAGGGAGGGCAACTAATGAAAAACTGTTTTTT. This translates into CASSYRTGRATNEKLFF.

The rearrangement links TRBV7-9 to TRBJ2-7; D is possibly TRBD2 (5 bases). CDR3 length: 12 amino acids. Germline loops: CDR1 SEHNR, CDR2 FQNEAQ (reference sequence). Trimming shortened V by 7 bases and J by 3 bases, and 10 bases separated the two germline ends. The DNA for the CDR3 is TGTGCCAGCACCCGGGGAGACTACGAGCAGTACTTC. Protein sequence: CASTRGDYEQYF.

V usage is TRBV5-5 and J usage is TRBJ2-7; 13 bases match TRBD2. The CDR3 consists of 16 residues. Germline assignment: CDR1 SGHKS and CDR2 YYEKEE (reference sequence). J was trimmed by 3 bases and V by 2 bases; bases with no gene match: 5. The CDR3 loop reads CASSLRTSGSFYEQYF. The CDR3 nucleotides are TGTGCCAGCAGCTTAAGGACTAGCGGGAGTTTCTACGAGCAGTACTTC.

This clone was seen a single time. Here the CDR3 DNA reads TGTGCCACCAGCGCAATGATGACAGGGAACACTGAAGCTTTCTTT. Translated, it gives CATSAMMTGNTEAFF. This chain uses TRBV15 with TRBJ1-1, with D tentatively TRBD1 (6 bases). V lost 5 bases and J 1 base, leaving 14 bases between the germline ends. CDR3 size: 15 residues. Germline V gene lookup returns CDR1 LNHNV and CDR2 YYDKDF (reference sequence).

The chain employs TRBV28 and TRBJ1-4, with D perhaps matching TRBD1 (5 bases). The germline gives CDR1 MDHEN, CDR2 SYDVKM. V lost 6 bases and J 4 bases, leaving 6 bases between the germline ends. The CDR3 sequence is 12 residues long. CDR3 sequence (DNA): TGTGCCAGCAGACAGGTTAATGAAAAACTGTTTTTT. The encoded protein is CASRQVNEKLFF.

The chain combines TRBV6-5 with TRBJ1-5; TRBD1 agrees at 9 bases. CDR1 is MNHEY, CDR2 SVGAGI, per germline. This CDR3 is built from 15 residues. The V gene end was trimmed by 6 bases and the J gene end by 6 bases; junction bases not matched to a gene: 9. The CDR3 protein is CASSRTGAGVQPQHF. The DNA for the CDR3 is TGTGCCAGCAGCAGGACAGGGGCTGGAGTTCAGCCCCAGCATTTT.

This clone appeared a single time. This chain connects TRBV27 to TRBJ2-7; 9 bases match TRBD2. Trimming at V came to 8 bases and at J to 4 bases, leaving 12 bases not matched to a gene. The CDR3 length is 15 residues. Per the germline V gene, CDR1 is MNHEY and CDR2 is SMNVEV (reference sequence). The CDR3 DNA is TGTGCCAGCGGCTCCGGAGCTAGCGGGATATACGAGCAGTACTTC. Protein: CASGSGASGIYEQYF.

CDR3 region: CASSQSGGITGELFF. The CDR3 nucleotides read TGTGCCAGCAGCCAAAGCGGGGGTATAACCGGGGAGCTGTTTTTT. This chain uses TRBV6-4 with TRBJ2-2, with 8 bases lining up with TRBD2. Trimming cost V 6 bases and J 5 bases; bases outside gene matches: 8. The germline V gene has CDR1 MRHNA and CDR2 SNTAGT. The CDR3 totals 15 residues.

CDR3 sequence: CASSGNRENQPQHF. In DNA, the CDR3 is TGTGCCAGCAGTGGGAACAGGGAGAATCAGCCCCAGCATTTT. This sequence joins TRBV2 and TRBJ1-5; the D gene is possibly TRBD1 (6 bases). V dropped 4 bases and J dropped 4 bases, with 11 bases sitting between them. Germline CDR1 and CDR2: SNHLY and FYNNEI. The CDR3 has 14 residues.

V is TRBV6-5 and J is TRBJ2-3; TRBD1 agrees at 12 bases. Unmatched junction bases numbered 8, after V lost 9 bases and J lost 4 bases. CDR3 size: 15 residues. Per the germline V gene, CDR1 is MNHEY and CDR2 is SVGAGI. This chain's CDR3 is CASDYRDRGPDTQYF. As DNA, the CDR3 is TGTGCCAGTGATTACCGGGACAGGGGGCCAGATACGCAGTATTTT.

As DNA, the CDR3 is TGTGCCAGCAGTTTCGACATGAATCAGCCCCAGCATTTT. Its translation: CASSFDMNQPQHF. The chain links TRBV6-5 to TRBJ1-5; no definite D call. The CDR3 sequence is 13 residues long. Germline CDR1 reads MNHEY; CDR2 reads SVGAGI. The V end lost 4 bases, the J end lost 4 bases, and 8 bases lay between the germline ends.

This chain connects TRBV4-1 to TRBJ1-3; no definite D call. V was clipped by 1 base and J by 4 bases, with 2 bases between them. The V gene's germline CDR1 is MGHRA and CDR2 YSYEKL. There are 12 residues in the CDR3. The CDR3 spells CASSQVGNTIYF. CDR3 DNA sequence: TGCGCCAGCAGCCAAGTCGGAAACACCATATATTTT.

CDR3 nucleotides: TGTGCCAGCAGCTTAGGTGGGAGCTATGGCTACACCTTC. It is translated as CASSLGGSYGYTF. V and J are TRBV7-6 and TRBJ1-2, with D unresolved. Looked up from germline, CDR1 is SGHVS and CDR2 is FNYEAQ. The CDR3 runs to 13 residues. The V end lost 1 base, the J end lost 4 bases, and 7 bases lay between the germline ends.

V gene TRBV19 combines with J gene TRBJ1-2; D is uncertain. Trimming removed 6 bases from V and 6 bases from J, with 8 bases in between. In germline, CDR1 is LNHDA, CDR2 SQIVND (reference sequence). This CDR3 contains 11 residues. The CDR3 coding sequence is TGTGCCAGTAGCTTACATGATGGCTACACCTTC. This translates into CASSLHDGYTF.